Below, 30 T cell receptor beta chains from the same sample are listed, as sequenced in a study of post-analysis software for immune sequencing data. Study-wide results and caveats: Roughly five TRBV segments appeared more often in patients than in controls, and TRBV5-6, TRBV5-1 and TRBV20-1 were among these.

Unique-molecular-identifier-tagged TCR beta cDNA libraries were used. TCRdb reanalysed the PCR reads using MiXCR and keeps one entry per CDR3 protein. This sample has under 900,000 distinct CDR3 sequences, with roughly 50% found just once. Antigens for these TCRs are unknown. Sequences were obtained from blood. These receptors all stem from a girl aged 10 to 17 with multiple sclerosis.

The rearrangement uses TRBV7-2 and TRBJ2-1; 7 bases fit TRBD2. V was clipped by 6 bases and J by 0 bases; unmatched bases: 8. CDR1 and CDR2 from the germline V gene are SGHTA and FQGNSA. This CDR3 has 16 amino acids. This CDR3 is CASSPLGGSSYNEQFF. CDR3 in DNA: TGTGCCAGCAGTCCTCTCGGGGGGTCCTCCTACAATGAGCAGTTCTTC.

As concerns this clonotype: The junction shows a germline mismatch at one end, possibly a read error. The chain has TRBV29-1 and TRBJ2-6; tentatively, D is TRBD1 or TRBD2 (5 bases each). Looked up from germline, CDR1 is SQVTM and CDR2 is ANQGSEA. The CDR3 is 14 residues long. The CDR3 DNA reads TGCAGCGCGCAGGGAGACTCTGGGGCCAACGTCCGGACTTTC. It specifies CSAQGDSGANVRTF.

V gene TRBV20-1 combines with J gene TRBJ2-5; no clear D gene. This CDR3 has 13 residues. Germline-derived CDR1 and CDR2 are DFQATT and SNEGSKA (reference sequence). V lost 0 bases and J lost 1, with 6 bases in between. The CDR3 nucleotides are TGCAGTGCTAGAGAAGGGATCCAAGAGACCCAGTACTTC. It translates to CSAREGIQETQYF.

The chain recombines TRBV29-1 with TRBJ2-1; possible D gene TRBD1, 6 bases. The germline V and J ends were trimmed by 6 bases and 7 bases, with 19 bases remaining between them. The CDR3 is 14 amino acids. Germline values: CDR1 SQVTM, CDR2 ANQGSEA. The CDR3 region is CSVGTLTPRNEQFF. In DNA form, the CDR3 reads TGCAGCGTCGGGACACTAACCCCTAGGAATGAGCAGTTCTTC.

This clonotype has only a few counts. The V gene is TRBV7-9, the J gene TRBJ2-7; D possibly corresponds to TRBD1 (5 bases). V was pared by 8 bases and J by 3 bases, with 20 bases between. CDR1 is SEHNR, CDR2 FQNEAQ, per germline (reference sequence). This CDR3 contains 15 residues. The CDR3 protein is CASSPRQGALYEQYF. CDR3 nucleotides: TGTGCCAGCTCCCCGCGTCAAGGGGCCCTCTACGAGCAGTACTTC.

The V and J genes are TRBV10-3 and TRBJ1-1, with D possibly being TRBD1 (6 bases). In germline, CDR1 is ENHRY, CDR2 SYGVKD. V shed 7 bases and J shed 3 bases, with 12 bases lying between them. CDR3 size: 13 residues. The chain's CDR3 is CAIKQGSYTEAFF. The CDR3 DNA sequence: TGTGCCATCAAACAGGGTAGTTACACTGAAGCTTTCTTT.

This clonotype was observed a handful of times. The gene calls are TRBV20-1 and TRBJ2-3; D is possibly TRBD2 (6 bases). The V gene lost 5 bases and the J gene lost 0 bases, with 12 bases spanning the gap. This CDR3 region has 14 residues. Germline V lookup: CDR1 DFQATT, CDR2 SNEGSKA (reference sequence). The CDR3 protein is CSASGAGSTDTQYF. The DNA of the CDR3 is TGCAGTGCTTCCGGGGCGGGGAGCACAGATACGCAGTATTTT.

V usage is TRBV25-1 and J usage is TRBJ2-7; TRBD2 matches at 11 bases. The V gene's germline CDR1 is MGHDK and CDR2 SYGVNS. The V and J ends lost 4 bases and 1 base, in that order; junction bases with no gene match: 6. The CDR3 runs to 16 residues. CDR3 bases: TGTGCCAGCAGTGGATACGGGACTAGCGGTTCCTACGAGCAGTACTTC. Protein: CASSGYGTSGSYEQYF.

V gene TRBV29-1 combines with J gene TRBJ2-5; possible D gene TRBD2, 5 bases. Trimming pared 2 bases from V and 5 bases from J, leaving 15 bases between. The germline gives CDR1 SQVTM, CDR2 ANQGSEA. There are 14 residues in the CDR3. The CDR3 is CSVENRGRRETQYF. The CDR3 nucleotides read TGCAGCGTTGAAAATAGAGGACGGAGGGAGACCCAGTACTTC.

This sequence joins TRBV20-1 and TRBJ1-2; TRBD1 aligns across 7 bases. The CDR3 runs to 14 residues. Trimming removed 5 bases from V and 6 bases from J; junction bases left unmatched: 12. The V gene's germline CDR1 is DFQATT and CDR2 SNEGSKA (reference sequence). CDR3 sequence reads: CSAEEVGQGDGYTF. DNA for the CDR3: TGCAGTGCTGAAGAAGTGGGGCAGGGGGATGGCTACACCTTC.

This clonotype was seen once. The chain carries TRBV20-1 and TRBJ2-4; 8 bases map to TRBD2. The J call is doubtful: the DNA matches TRBJ2-5 better. The CDR3 totals 16 residues. Germline V gives CDR1 DFQATT, CDR2 SNEGSKA (reference sequence). CDR3 in DNA: TGCAGTGCTTCGAAACCGGGACTAGACCTGGGAGAGACCCAGTACTTC. Amino acid sequence: CSASKPGLDLGETQYF.

This clonotype came up once. Compared with germline, one end of the junction differs, possibly owing to a read error. The chain carries TRBV5-1 and TRBJ1-2; TRBD1 matches at 10 bases. Looked up from germline, CDR1 is SGHRS and CDR2 is YFSETQ. There are 16 residues in the CDR3. CDR3 sequence (DNA): TGCGCCAGCAGCTTGGCGCTGGGACAGGGGATCGATGGCCACACCTTC. Its protein is CASSLALGQGIDGHTF.

The sample holds a few counts of this clonotype. This sequence joins TRBV5-1 and TRBJ2-1; either TRBD1 or TRBD2 may supply D (5 bases each). In germline, CDR1 is SGHRS, CDR2 YFSETQ. The CDR3 has 14 amino acids. V lost 4 bases and J lost 9, with 17 bases in between. This chain's CDR3 is CASSPNVGESEQFF. The CDR3 DNA sequence: TGCGCCAGCAGCCCCAATGTAGGGGAGTCTGAGCAGTTCTTC.

The rearrangement joins TRBV2 to TRBJ2-7; possible D gene TRBD2, 5 bases. The CDR3 has 14 amino acids. The V end lost 3 bases, the J end lost 2 bases, and 11 bases lay between the germline ends. The germline gives CDR1 SNHLY, CDR2 FYNNEI. CDR3 sequence: CASSDPGSTYEQYF. The CDR3 DNA follows: TGTGCCAGCAGTGACCCGGGAAGTACCTACGAGCAGTACTTC.

The chain joins TRBV5-4 to TRBJ2-7; TRBD2 is a possible D gene (7 bases). V lost 3 bases and J lost 7, with 14 bases in between. The CDR3 length is 13 residues. The V gene's germline CDR1 is SGHNT and CDR2 YYREEE (reference sequence). CDR3 DNA: TGTGCCAGCAGCTGGGGGGGGCGTGGGGAGCAGTACTTC. As protein: CASSWGGRGEQYF.

J is TRBJ2-3 and V is TRBV20-1; 15 bases are a match to TRBD2. The junction had 4 bases not matched to a gene; V was cut back by 5 bases and J by 4 bases. The CDR3 loop spans 15 amino acids. Germline-derived CDR1 and CDR2 are DFQATT and SNEGSKA (reference sequence). CDR3 sequence reads: CSARTSGRDADTQYF. The CDR3, as DNA: TGCAGTGCTCGGACTAGCGGGAGGGACGCAGATACGCAGTATTTT.

This clonotype was observed a few times. The V gene is TRBV7-9, the J gene TRBJ1-1, with TRBD1 matching 10 bases. V lost 4 bases and J lost 3; bases outside the gene matches: 8. This CDR3 contains 16 residues. From germline, CDR1 is SEHNR and CDR2 FQNEAQ (reference sequence). DNA for the CDR3: TGTGCCAGCAGCTGGGCTGCCGGGACAGGGGACACTGAAGCTTTCTTT. Its protein is CASSWAAGTGDTEAFF.

The chain is built from TRBV20-1 and TRBJ2-4, with a possible D match to TRBD1 (5 bases). Per the germline V gene, CDR1 is DFQATT and CDR2 is SNEGSKA (reference sequence). V shed 1 base and J shed 5 bases, with 18 bases lying between them. The CDR3 is made up of 16 amino acids. CDR3 nucleotide sequence: TGCAGTGCTAGAGGGGGCGAGCTCCGGTCCCAAAACATTCAGTACTTC. Translated, it gives CSARGGELRSQNIQYF.

This clonotype was seen many times. The chain joins TRBV7-2 to TRBJ1-1; TRBD1 aligns across 8 bases. Germline CDR1 is SGHTA and CDR2 is FQGNSA. V shed 10 bases, J shed 6 bases, and the junction held 10 bases outside the gene matches. CDR3 size: 13 residues. The CDR3 loop reads CATQGDRLSEAFF. CDR3 sequence (DNA): TGTGCCACCCAGGGGGACAGGTTATCTGAAGCTTTCTTT. Full variable domain (rest looked up from reference TRBV7-2 and TRBJ1-1): GAGVSQSPSNKVTEKGKDVELRCDPISGHTALYWYRQSLGQGLEFLIYFQGNSAPDKSGLPSDRFSAERTGGSVSTLTIQRTQQEDSAVYLCATQGDRLSEAFFGQGTRLTVV.

This chain joins TRBV5-1 and TRBJ2-4; the D gene is possibly TRBD1 (5 bases). The J call is in doubt because the DNA end fits TRBJ2-5 better. The CDR3 contains 13 residues. CDR1 is SGHRS, CDR2 YFSETQ, per germline. In nucleotides, the CDR3 is TGCGCCAGCAGCTTGGCAGGGATATCGACCCAGTACTTC. The encoded protein is CASSLAGISTQYF.

This clonotype was picked up a small number of times. This chain uses TRBV6-2 or TRBV6-3 with TRBJ1-5, with 9 bases fitting TRBD1. Germline lookup yields CDR1 MNHEY and CDR2 SVGEGT. V gave up 2 bases and J gave up 7 bases; unmatched junction bases: 15. The CDR3 spans 18 residues. The CDR3 bases are TGTGCCAGCAGTTACCCCACGGAAGCGGGGACAGGGAGACAGCCCCAGCATTTT. It specifies CASSYPTEAGTGRQPQHF.

The chain combines TRBV12-3 or TRBV12-4 with TRBJ1-2; 7 bases fit TRBD1. This CDR3 has 16 residues. The trim removed 5 bases at V and 5 bases at J, leaving 14 bases unmatched. Here the CDR3 DNA reads TGTGCCAGCAGTACGCCCTGGGAAGGGGGCGATTATGGCTACACCTTC. This sequence encodes CASSTPWEGGDYGYTF.

Only a few counts were recorded for this clonotype. The chain links TRBV4-1 to TRBJ2-3, with 7 bases lining up with TRBD1. The V and J ends lost 0 bases and 0 bases, in that order; junction bases with no gene match: 9. This CDR3 contains 18 residues. Per the germline V gene, CDR1 is MGHRA and CDR2 is YSYEKL. CDR3 coding DNA: TGCGCCAGCAGCCAAGACTACCGGACAGGCCCTAGCACAGATACGCAGTATTTT. It specifies CASSQDYRTGPSTDTQYF.

Comments on this clonotype: One end of the junction varies from germline; a read error may be responsible. The V gene is TRBV5-1, the J gene TRBJ2-7; D is unresolved. Germline V CDR1 and CDR2: SGHRS, YFSETQ. The CDR3 is 14 amino acids. CDR3 coding DNA: TGCGCCAGCAGCTTGGAGGGCCTAGGTGGCGAGCGGTACTTC. The encoded protein is CASSLEGLGGERYF.

The gene calls are TRBV29-1 and TRBJ2-5; no definite D call. V shed 7 bases and J shed 0 bases, with 12 bases lying between them. CDR1 is SQVTM and CDR2 is ANQGSEA in the germline V gene. This CDR3 is 13 amino acids long. CDR3 residues: CSGKGLYQETQYF. CDR3 sequence (DNA): TGCAGCGGGAAGGGCCTGTACCAAGAGACCCAGTACTTC. The full variable domain, with the rest looked up from reference TRBV29-1 and TRBJ2-5, is SAVISQKPSRDICQRGTSLTIQCQVDSQVTMMFWYRQQPGQSLTLIATANQGSEATYESGFVIDKFPISRPNLTFSTLTVSNMSPEDSSIYLCSGKGLYQETQYFGPGTRLLVL.

The V call is TRBV3-1, the J call TRBJ1-2, with D possibly matching TRBD1 (5 bases). The CDR3 is 12 residues long. Trimming pared 4 bases from V and 2 bases from J, leaving 5 bases between. Germline assignment: CDR1 LGHDT and CDR2 YNNKEL (reference sequence). CDR3 in amino acids: CASSRQNYGYTF. The CDR3 nucleotides are TGTGCCAGCAGCCGACAGAACTATGGCTACACCTTC.

The gene calls are TRBV5-1 and TRBJ2-5; D possibly corresponds to TRBD2 (5 bases). Trimming shortened V by 0 bases and J by 0 bases, and 12 bases separated the two germline ends. CDR1 and CDR2 (germline): SGHRS, YFSETQ. The CDR3 spans 16 residues. The DNA for the CDR3 is TGCGCCAGCAGCTTGGGAGGGCGGCGATACCAAGAGACCCAGTACTTC. This translates into CASSLGGRRYQETQYF.

This chain joins TRBV7-9 and TRBJ2-7; D perhaps matches TRBD1 (6 bases). CDR1 SEHNR and CDR2 FQNEAQ come from the germline V gene (reference sequence). There are 14 residues in the CDR3. Trimming removed 4 bases from V and 7 bases from J, with 17 bases in between. The CDR3 protein is CASSSGTQAREQYF. In DNA form, the CDR3 reads TGTGCCAGCAGCTCCGGGACACAAGCACGGGAGCAGTACTTC.

This clonotype was detected a few times. The chain uses TRBV10-3 and TRBJ2-7; D may be TRBD2 (7 bases). Germline loops: CDR1 ENHRY, CDR2 SYGVKD. The CDR3 has 14 residues. The V end lost 7 bases, the J end lost 5 bases, and 18 bases lay between the germline ends. The CDR3 DNA is TGTGCCATCACCCCAGAGGGGGGGAGCAACGAGCAGTACTTC. It translates to CAITPEGGSNEQYF.

The chain couples TRBV5-1 to TRBJ2-3; TRBD2 aligns across 8 bases. CDR3 size: 15 residues. V was clipped by 0 bases and J by 6 bases; unmatched bases: 6. In germline, CDR1 is SGHRS, CDR2 YFSETQ. CDR3 sequence: CASSLAAGVSDTQYF. CDR3 nucleotide sequence: TGCGCCAGCAGCTTGGCAGCGGGAGTTTCGGATACGCAGTATTTT.